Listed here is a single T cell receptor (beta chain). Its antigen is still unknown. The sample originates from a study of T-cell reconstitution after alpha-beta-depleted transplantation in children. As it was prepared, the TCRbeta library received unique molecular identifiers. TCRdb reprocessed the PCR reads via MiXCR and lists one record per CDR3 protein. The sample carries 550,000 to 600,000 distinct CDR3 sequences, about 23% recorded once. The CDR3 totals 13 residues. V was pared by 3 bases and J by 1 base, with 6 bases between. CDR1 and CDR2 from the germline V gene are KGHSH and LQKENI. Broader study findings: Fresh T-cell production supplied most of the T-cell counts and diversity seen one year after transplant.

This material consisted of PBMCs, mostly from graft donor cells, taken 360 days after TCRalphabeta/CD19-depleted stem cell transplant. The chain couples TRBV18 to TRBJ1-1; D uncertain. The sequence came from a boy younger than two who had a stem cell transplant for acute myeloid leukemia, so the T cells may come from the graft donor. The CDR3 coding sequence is TGTGCCAGCTCACCCAAGGGGAACACTGAAGCTTTCTTT. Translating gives CASSPKGNTEAFF.